A single TCR beta chain is shown here with its context. Its antigen is still unknown. These data belong to a study of OX40 agonist ivuxolimab in advanced cancers. This CDR3 is built from 13 residues. Germline loops: CDR1 GTSNPN, CDR2 SVGIG (reference sequence). Trimming cost V 3 bases and J 8 bases; bases outside gene matches: 6. Here immunoSEQ multiplex PCR was the method, and the copy in TCRdb shows in-frame clones only, minus some. The table shows 65,000 to 95,000 clones, with more than 85% occurring only once. The study sampled blood at baseline, cycle 4 day 1, and cycle 7 day 1. Study results and caveats: Among T cells, CD8+ cells averaged more expanded clones than CD4+ cells.

This material consisted of CD4+ or CD8+ T cells sorted from blood, taken in a trial of the OX40 agonist ivuxolimab. The V call is TRBV30, the J call TRBJ1-2; TRBD1 agrees at 10 bases. This TCR derives from an adult with an advanced solid tumor such as melanoma, head and neck, liver or kidney cancer. CDR3 DNA sequence: TGTGCCTGGAGCACCGACAGGGGGCGAGGCTACACCTTC. This encodes CAWSTDRGRGYTF.